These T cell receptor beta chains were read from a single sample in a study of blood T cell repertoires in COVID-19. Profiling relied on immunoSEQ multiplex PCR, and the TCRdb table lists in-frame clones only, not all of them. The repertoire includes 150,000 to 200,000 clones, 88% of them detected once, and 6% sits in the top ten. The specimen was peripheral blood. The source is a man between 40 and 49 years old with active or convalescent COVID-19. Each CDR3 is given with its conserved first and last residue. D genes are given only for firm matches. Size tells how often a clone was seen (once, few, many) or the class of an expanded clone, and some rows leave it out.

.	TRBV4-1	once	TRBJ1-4	TGCGCCAGCAGCCAAGAAATCGCGAGACTTGATGAAAAACTGTTTTTT	CASSQEIARLDEKLFF
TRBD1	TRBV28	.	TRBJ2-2	TGTGCCAGCAGCCTTATTAGGACAGGCCTATACACCGGGGAGCTGTTTTTT	CASSLIRTGLYTGELFF
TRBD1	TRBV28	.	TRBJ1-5	TGTGCCAGCAGTCCCGGACAGGGGGCAACTCAGCCCCAGCATTTT	CASSPGQGATQPQHF
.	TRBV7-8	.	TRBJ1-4	TGTGCCAGCAGGGAGGGGACGGCTAATGAAAAACTGTTTTTT	CASREGTANEKLFF
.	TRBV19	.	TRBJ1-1	TGTGCCAGTACCGCGACTTTACAGAACACTGAAGCTTTCTTT	CASTATLQNTEAFF
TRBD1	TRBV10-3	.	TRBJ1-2	TGTGCCATCAGGGGACCGGGACAGGGCGGCGGCTACACCTTC	CAIRGPGQGGGYTF
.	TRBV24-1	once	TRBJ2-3	TGTGCCACCAGTGATTTTACTACAGATACGCAGTATTTT	CATSDFTTDTQYF
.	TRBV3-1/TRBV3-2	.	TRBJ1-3	TGTGCCAGCAGCCAATACTCCGGAAACACCATATATTTT	CASSQYSGNTIYF
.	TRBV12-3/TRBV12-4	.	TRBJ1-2	TGTGCCAGCAGTTTCACAGGGAACTATGGCTACACCTTC	CASSFTGNYGYTF
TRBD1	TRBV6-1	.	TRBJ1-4	TGTGCCAGCAGTGATTTCCGGGACAGGGGAAGAACTGAAAAACTGTTTTTT	CASSDFRDRGRTEKLFF
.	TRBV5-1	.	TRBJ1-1	TGCGCCAGCAGCTTGGGGCAGGCTGAAGCTTTCTTT	CASSLGQAEAFF
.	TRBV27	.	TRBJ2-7	TGTGCCAGCGCACCCACAGGGCCGATCTACGAGCAGTACTTC	CASAPTGPIYEQYF
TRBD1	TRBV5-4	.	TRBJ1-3	TGTGCCAGCAGCGCACCCGGGACAGGGGTTCACACCATATATTTT	CASSAPGTGVHTIYF
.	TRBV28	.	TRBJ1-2	TGTGCCAGCTTACTAACGGAACAATATGGCTACACCTTC	CASLLTEQYGYTF
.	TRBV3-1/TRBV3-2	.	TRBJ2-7	TGTGCCAGCAGCAAGGGGGGGAGCTCCTACGAGCAGTACTTC	CASSKGGSSYEQYF
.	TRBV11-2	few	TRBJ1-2	TGTGCCAGCAGGCCATCCCCCGCGGCCTATGGCTACACCTTC	CASRPSPAAYGYTF
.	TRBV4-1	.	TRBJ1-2	TGCGCCAGCAGCCAGGCCTTAAACTATGGCTACACCTTC	CASSQALNYGYTF
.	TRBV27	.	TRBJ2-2	TGTGCCAGCGGGCGGTGGGGGCTCGGGGAGCTGTTTTTT	CASGRWGLGELFF
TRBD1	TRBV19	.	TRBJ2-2	TGTGCCAGTAGTAGAAGACAGGGCCTGAACACCGGGGAGCTGTTTTTT	CASSRRQGLNTGELFF
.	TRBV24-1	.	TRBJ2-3	TGTGCCACCAGTGAGTCCGGGAGCATGTCAGATACGCAGTATTTT	CATSESGSMSDTQYF
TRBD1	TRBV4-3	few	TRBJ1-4	TGCGCCAGCAGCCCTGGACAGGGGGATTTTGCAACTAATGAAAAACTGTTTTTT	CASSPGQGDFATNEKLFF
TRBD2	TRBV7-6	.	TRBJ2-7	TGTGCCAGCGGCGGGGGACCCTACGAGCAGTACTTC	CASGGGPYEQYF
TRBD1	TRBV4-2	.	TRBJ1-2	TGTGCCAGCAGCCAGGTCGGGACAGACTCTAACTATGGCTACACCTTC	CASSQVGTDSNYGYTF
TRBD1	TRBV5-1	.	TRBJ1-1	TGCGCCAGCAGCATAGGACAGGGCGTGGGCACTGAAGCTTTCTTT	CASSIGQGVGTEAFF
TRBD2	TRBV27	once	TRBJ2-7	TGTGCCAGCAGTCATGGACTAGCGGGAGGTTTACTCTACGAGCAGTACTTC	CASSHGLAGGLLYEQYF
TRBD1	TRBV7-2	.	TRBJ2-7	TGTGCCAGCAGCTTATTCTGGCAGGGACAGTACGAGCAGTACTTC	CASSLFWQGQYEQYF
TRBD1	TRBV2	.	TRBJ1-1	TGTGCCAGCAGTAAAGTACAGGGGGACACTGAAGCTTTCTTT	CASSKVQGDTEAFF
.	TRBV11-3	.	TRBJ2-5	TGTGCCAGCAGCTTAGAGGGCAGGAGGGGTCGGGAGACCCAGTACTTC	CASSLEGRRGRETQYF
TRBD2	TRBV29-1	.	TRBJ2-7	TGCAGCGCCCGGGGGAGGGACGAGCAGTACTTC	CSARGRDEQYF
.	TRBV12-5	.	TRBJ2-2	TGTGCTAGTGGTTTGGGGTCGCGGGACGCCGGGGAGCTGTTTTTT	CASGLGSRDAGELFF
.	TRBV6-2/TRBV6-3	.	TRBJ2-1	TGTGCCAGCAGTTACTCTAAAGTAGCGGCCTACAATGAGCAGTTCTTC	CASSYSKVAAYNEQFF
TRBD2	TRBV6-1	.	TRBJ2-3	TGTGCCAGCAGTGACGGCGGGGGGGGCACAGATACGCAGTATTTT	CASSDGGGGTDTQYF
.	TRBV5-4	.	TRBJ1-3	TGTGCCAGCAGCCCACGAACGGAGCCCAACACCATATATTTT	CASSPRTEPNTIYF
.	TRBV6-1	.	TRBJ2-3	TGTGCCAGCAGTGAGTACAGTAGCACAGATACGCAGTATTTT	CASSEYSSTDTQYF
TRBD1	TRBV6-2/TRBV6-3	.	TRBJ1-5	TGTGCCAGCACCCCGGGATTGAACAGGGGCCTCAATCAGCCCCAGCATTTT	CASTPGLNRGLNQPQHF
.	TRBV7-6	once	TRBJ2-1	TGTGCCAGCAGCTTAGTCGGTGGGGGGAGCTCCTACAATGAGCAGTTCTTC	CASSLVGGGSSYNEQFF
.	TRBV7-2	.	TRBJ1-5	TGTGCCAGCAGCTTACGAGGAGGCTATAGCAATCAGCCCCAGCATTTT	CASSLRGGYSNQPQHF
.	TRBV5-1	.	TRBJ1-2	TGCGCCAGCAGCCTACCAGGGAAGTATGGCTACACCTTC	CASSLPGKYGYTF
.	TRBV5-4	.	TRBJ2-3	TGTGCCAGCAGCTTCGGAGATACGCAGTATTTT	CASSFGDTQYF
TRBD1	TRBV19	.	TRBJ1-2	TGTGCCAGTAGTATAGGACGGACAGGGGGCGCCTATGGCTACACCTTC	CASSIGRTGGAYGYTF
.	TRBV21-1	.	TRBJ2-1	TGTGCCAGCAGACCAAACGGGGGGGCTAATGATGAGCAGTTCTTC	CASRPNGGANDEQFF
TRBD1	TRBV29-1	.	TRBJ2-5	TGCAGCGTTGAACCGACGGACAGGGTTTCGGAATTAGAGACCCAGTACTTC	CSVEPTDRVSELETQYF
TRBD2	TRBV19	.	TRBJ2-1	TGTGCCAGTAGTACTGAAGGACTAGCGCTCTACAATGAGCAGTTCTTC	CASSTEGLALYNEQFF
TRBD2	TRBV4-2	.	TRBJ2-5	TGTGCCAGCAGCCTCAGTAGCGGGGGCACCCAAGAGACCCAGTACTTC	CASSLSSGGTQETQYF
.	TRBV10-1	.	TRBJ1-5	TGCGCCAGCAGTGACGGGGTGGACTACAGTGGAGGAGGGTATCCTCGTAGCAATCAGCCCCAGCATTTT	CASSDGVDYSGGGYPRSNQPQHF
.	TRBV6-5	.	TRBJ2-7	TGTGCCAGCAGTTATACAGGGTTCACCACCTACGAGCAGTACTTC	CASSYTGFTTYEQYF
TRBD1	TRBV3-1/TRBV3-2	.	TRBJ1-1	TGTGCCAGCAGCCGAGAAATTACTTCGTCCCGGGACAGACAAGAAGCTTTCTTT	CASSREITSSRDRQEAFF
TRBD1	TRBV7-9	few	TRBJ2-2	TGTGCCAGCAGCTCCGCCCAGACAGGGGGCTTGTCCGGGGAGCTGTTTTTT	CASSSAQTGGLSGELFF
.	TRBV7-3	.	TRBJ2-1	TGTGCCAGCAGACGGACAGCAGGCAATGAGCAGTTCTTC	CASRRTAGNEQFF
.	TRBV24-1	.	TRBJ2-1	TGTGCCACCAGTACTTCCGACTTCCAAGGGGCCGATTACAATGAGCAGTTCTTC	CATSTSDFQGADYNEQFF